This T cell receptor beta chain was retrieved from a study of blood T cell repertoires in COVID-19. Looking at the study overall: The cDNA or gDNA used as material had been derived from T cells, B-cell-depleted T cells, or PBMCs.

The trim removed 4 bases at V and 9 bases at J, leaving 5 bases unmatched. CDR3 length equals 13 residues. The V gene's germline CDR1 is LGHDT and CDR2 YNNKEL (reference sequence). Residents of under 25 US areas, aged about 18 to 95 years, made up the participants. Researchers sorted participants into cohorts using their self-reported clinical history. In the original processing: Reference gene primer amplification gave nucleated cell count estimates. TCRdb's copy holds only in-frame clones and misses some; the assay was immunoSEQ multiplex PCR. D and trimming were read from the DNA, whereas the V and J calls and clone size are those reported in that table. This table holds over 300,000 clones, around 91% found once.

The sequenced sample was PBMCs or T cells enriched from blood (not recorded which). V gene TRBV3-1 (or the pseudogene TRBV3-2) combines with J gene TRBJ2-1, with 8 nucleotides matching TRBD2. The TCR sequence derives from a woman aged 40 to 50 who had recovered from COVID-19. This CDR3 reads CASSPGTRGEQFF. CDR3 DNA: TGTGCCAGCAGCCCCGGGACTAGAGGTGAGCAGTTCTTC.